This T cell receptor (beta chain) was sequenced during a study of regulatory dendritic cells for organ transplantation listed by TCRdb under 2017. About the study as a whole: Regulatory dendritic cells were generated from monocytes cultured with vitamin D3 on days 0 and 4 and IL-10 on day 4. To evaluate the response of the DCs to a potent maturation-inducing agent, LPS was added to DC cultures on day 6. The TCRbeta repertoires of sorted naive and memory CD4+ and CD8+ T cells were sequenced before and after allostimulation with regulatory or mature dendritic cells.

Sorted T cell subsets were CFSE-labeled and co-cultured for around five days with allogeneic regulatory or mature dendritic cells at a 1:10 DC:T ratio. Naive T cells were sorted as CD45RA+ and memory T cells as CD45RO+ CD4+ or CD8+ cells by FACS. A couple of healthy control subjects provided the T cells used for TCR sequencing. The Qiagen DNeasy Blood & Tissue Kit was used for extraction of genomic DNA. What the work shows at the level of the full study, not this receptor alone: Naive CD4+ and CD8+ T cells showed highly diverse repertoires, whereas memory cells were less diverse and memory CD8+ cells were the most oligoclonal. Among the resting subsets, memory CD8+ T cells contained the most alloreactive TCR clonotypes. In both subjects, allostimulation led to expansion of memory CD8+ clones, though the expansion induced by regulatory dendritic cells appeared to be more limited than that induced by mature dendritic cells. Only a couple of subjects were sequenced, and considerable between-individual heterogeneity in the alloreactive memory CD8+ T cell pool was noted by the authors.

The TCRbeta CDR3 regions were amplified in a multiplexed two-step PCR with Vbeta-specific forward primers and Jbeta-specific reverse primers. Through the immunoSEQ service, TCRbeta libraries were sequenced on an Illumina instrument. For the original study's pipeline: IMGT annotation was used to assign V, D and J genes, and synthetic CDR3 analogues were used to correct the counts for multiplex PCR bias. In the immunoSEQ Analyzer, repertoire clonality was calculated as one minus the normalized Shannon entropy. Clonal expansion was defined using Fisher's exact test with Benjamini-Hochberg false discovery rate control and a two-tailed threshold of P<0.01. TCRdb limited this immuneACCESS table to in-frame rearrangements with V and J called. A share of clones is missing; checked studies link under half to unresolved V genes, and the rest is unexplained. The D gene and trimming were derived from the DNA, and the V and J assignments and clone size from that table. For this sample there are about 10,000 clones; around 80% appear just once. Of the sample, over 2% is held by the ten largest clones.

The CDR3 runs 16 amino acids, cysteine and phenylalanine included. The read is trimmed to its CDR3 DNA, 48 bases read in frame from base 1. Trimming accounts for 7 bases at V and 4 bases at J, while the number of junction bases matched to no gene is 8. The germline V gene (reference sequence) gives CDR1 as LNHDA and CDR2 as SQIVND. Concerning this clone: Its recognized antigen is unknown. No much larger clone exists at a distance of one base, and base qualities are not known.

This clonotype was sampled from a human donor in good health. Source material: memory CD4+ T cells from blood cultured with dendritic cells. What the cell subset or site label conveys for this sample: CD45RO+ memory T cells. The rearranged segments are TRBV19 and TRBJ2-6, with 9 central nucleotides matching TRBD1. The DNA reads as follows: TGTGCCAGTAAAGAACAGGGGGCGGAAGGGGCCAACGTCCTGACTTTC. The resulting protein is CASKEQGAEGANVLTF.